One and the same sample provided the 18 T cell receptor beta chains below, sequenced in a study of siplizumab effects on memory and regulatory T cells. Assay used: immunoSEQ multiplex PCR; TCRdb lists only in-frame clones, some missing. The data hold 97,000 or so clones, with roughly 90% observed a single time. The sample comprised CD4+ T cells sorted from blood. The receptors stem from a human donor in good health.

In this sample, this clone turned up a few times. The chain uses TRBV19 and TRBJ1-2; a weak D match, TRBD1 (5 bases). CDR3 length equals 14 residues. V was clipped by 5 bases and J by 1 base, with 11 bases between them. Looked up from germline, CDR1 is LNHDA and CDR2 is SQIVND (reference sequence). CDR3 nucleotide sequence: TGTGCCAGTAGTTCCATCGACAGTAACTATGGCTACACCTTC. It encodes CASSSIDSNYGYTF.

The chain uses TRBV6-5 and TRBJ2-1, with 9 bases matching TRBD2. The CDR3 is 15 residues long. V trimming: 3 bases; J trimming: 7 bases; junction bases outside the gene matches: 7. Germline V CDR1 and CDR2: MNHEY, SVGAGI. DNA of the CDR3: TGTGCCAGCAGTTATAGCGGGAGAATCGGTAATGAGCAGTTCTTC. This codes for CASSYSGRIGNEQFF.

The V and J genes are TRBV5-5 and TRBJ2-3, with TRBD1 matching over 11 bases. Germline loops: CDR1 SGHKS, CDR2 YYEKEE (reference sequence). With 0 bases clipped from V and 6 bases from J, the junction kept 3 bases outside the gene matches. This CDR3 spans 15 amino acids. The CDR3 here is CASSLEGQGGDTQYF. In DNA form, the CDR3 reads TGTGCCAGCAGCTTGGAGGGACAGGGGGGTGATACGCAGTATTTT.

The genes are TRBV28 and TRBJ1-2; D gene unclear. V was pared by 1 base and J by 8 bases, with 17 bases between. The V gene's germline CDR1 is MDHEN and CDR2 SYDVKM. This CDR3 is built from 15 residues. CDR3 bases: TGTGCCAGCAGTTTATTTATGGGGATGACTAGCGGCTACACCTTC. Its translation is CASSLFMGMTSGYTF.

The V gene is TRBV9, the J gene TRBJ2-6, with D maybe TRBD2 (6 bases). Germline CDR1 is SGDLS and CDR2 is YYNGEE. This CDR3 region has 15 residues. Trimming took 2 bases from V and 3 from J, leaving 9 bases between them. The CDR3 DNA is TGTGCCAGCAGCGTCGGGAGTGGTGGGGCCAACGTCCTGACTTTC. The encoded protein is CASSVGSGGANVLTF.

The rearrangement joins TRBV7-6 to TRBJ1-2; tentative D call: TRBD1 (5 bases). The V end was cut by 5 bases, the J end by 8 bases, with 15 bases between. This CDR3 has 13 residues. Germline assignment: CDR1 SGHVS and CDR2 FNYEAQ. CDR3 sequence reads: CASSAAAGYGYTF. CDR3 DNA sequence: TGTGCCAGCAGCGCTGCGGCAGGGTACGGCTACACCTTC.

The CDR3 nucleotides read TGCGCCAGCAGCTCCTCCGGGACAGGGCGCGAGCAGTACTTC. Translated, it gives CASSSSGTGREQYF. This chain uses TRBV5-1 with TRBJ2-7; TRBD1 matches at 9 bases. The germline gives CDR1 SGHRS, CDR2 YFSETQ. This CDR3 comprises 14 residues. V was pared by 3 bases and J by 6 bases, with 7 bases of the junction left unmatched.

The table lists this clone with a few counts. The V gene is TRBV7-2, the J gene TRBJ1-2; the D is unclear. Trimming pared 2 bases from V and 7 bases from J, leaving 8 bases between. Germline V gives CDR1 SGHTA, CDR2 FQGNSA. This CDR3 region has 12 residues. The DNA of the CDR3 is TGTGCCAGCAGCTTAAATTCCCTTGGCTACACCTTC. Its protein is CASSLNSLGYTF.

A word on this clone: An end of the junction does not agree with germline; a read error may underlie this. CDR3 residues: CAWARGQVETRYF. The CDR3 DNA reads TGTGCCTGGGCCCGGGGCCAGGTAGAGACCCGGTACTTC. The chain joins TRBV30 to TRBJ2-5, with D perhaps given as TRBD1 or TRBD2 (5 bases each). The CDR3 loop spans 13 amino acids. CDR1 is GTSNPN, CDR2 SVGIG, per germline (reference sequence).

The chain uses TRBV19 and TRBJ1-5; 7 bases are a match to TRBD1. V lost 1 base, J lost 3 bases, and 6 bases stayed unmatched. The CDR3 length is 16 residues. In germline, CDR1 is LNHDA, CDR2 SQIVND (reference sequence). The CDR3 reads CASSIVAGQNNQPQHF. DNA for the CDR3: TGTGCCAGTAGTATAGTTGCGGGACAGAACAATCAGCCCCAGCATTTT. The full variable domain, rest sourced from reference TRBV19 and TRBJ1-5, is DGGITQSPKYLFRKEGQNVTLSCEQNLNHDAMYWYRQDPGQGLRLIYYSQIVNDFQKGDIAEGYSVSREKKESFPLTVTSAQKNPTAFYLCASSIVAGQNNQPQHFGDGTRLSIL.

The CDR3 nucleotides read TGCGCCAGCAGCTCCGGACAGGGACAGCCCCAGCATTTT. It codes for CASSSGQGQPQHF. The rearrangement joins TRBV5-1 to TRBJ1-5; 8 bases line up with TRBD1. This CDR3 has 13 residues. Germline values: CDR1 SGHRS, CDR2 YFSETQ. J was trimmed by 7 bases and V by 3 bases; bases with no gene match: 3.

This clone was counted a single time. The chain uses TRBV2 and TRBJ1-3, with unresolved D. Germline CDR1 reads SNHLY; CDR2 reads FYNNEI. V gave up 4 bases and J gave up 1 base, with 8 bases separating them. CDR3 size: 14 residues. The CDR3 nucleotides are TGTGCCAGCAGTGGAGAGGGATCTGGAAACACCATATATTTT. Translation gives CASSGEGSGNTIYF.

The V gene is TRBV15, the J gene TRBJ2-1; 9 bases align to TRBD1. The CDR3 is 14 amino acids. Per the germline V gene, CDR1 is LNHNV and CDR2 is YYDKDF (reference sequence). J was trimmed by 10 bases and V by 5 bases; bases with no gene match: 9. The CDR3 DNA reads TGTGCCACCAGCGTTAGTACAGGGGGCAGCGAGCAGTTCTTC. This sequence encodes CATSVSTGGSEQFF.

The J gene is TRBJ2-1, the V gene TRBV10-1; no firm D call. The CDR3 is 10 residues long. Germline V gives CDR1 WNHNN, CDR2 SYGVQD (reference sequence). With 9 bases removed from V and 8 bases from J, the gap between germline ends came to 8 bases. The CDR3 coding sequence is TGCGCCAGAGTCCGGGATGAGCAGTTCTTC. Translating gives CARVRDEQFF.

The chain uses TRBV5-4 and TRBJ2-1; 15 positions agree with TRBD2. CDR1 is SGHNT and CDR2 is YYREEE in the germline V gene (reference sequence). Trimming at V came to 4 bases and at J to 8 bases, leaving 4 bases not matched to a gene. This CDR3 spans 15 amino acids. CDR3 sequence reads: CASSQGLAGGYEQFF. CDR3 bases: TGTGCCAGCAGCCAGGGACTAGCGGGAGGTTATGAGCAGTTCTTC.

This chain links TRBV19 with TRBJ2-1; D might be TRBD1 (5 bases). The CDR3 runs 13 residues. Germline-derived CDR1 and CDR2 are LNHDA and SQIVND (reference sequence). The ends were cut back, 3 bases at V and 6 bases at J, with 9 bases in the middle. CDR3 residues: CASSMGRSNEQFF. The CDR3 nucleotides read TGTGCCAGTAGTATGGGGCGAAGCAATGAGCAGTTCTTC.

This clone is a singleton in its sample. The rearrangement joins TRBV29-1 to TRBJ1-2; D is undetermined. The V gene's germline CDR1 is SQVTM and CDR2 ANQGSEA. This CDR3 region has 12 residues. Deletions cut 6 bases from V and 4 bases from J, with 12 bases between. CDR3 coding DNA: TGCAGCGTCGGGCGGCAGACCTATGGCTACACCTTC. This encodes CSVGRQTYGYTF.

The chain combines TRBV11-2 with TRBJ2-3; a weak D match, TRBD1 (6 bases). Trimming removed 0 bases from V and 3 bases from J, with 13 bases in between. Per germline, CDR1 SGHAT and CDR2 FQNNGV. This CDR3 comprises 16 residues. CDR3 in DNA: TGTGCCAGCAGCTTAGACGGGCAGGGGTATACAGATACGCAGTATTTT. This gives the protein CASSLDGQGYTDTQYF.